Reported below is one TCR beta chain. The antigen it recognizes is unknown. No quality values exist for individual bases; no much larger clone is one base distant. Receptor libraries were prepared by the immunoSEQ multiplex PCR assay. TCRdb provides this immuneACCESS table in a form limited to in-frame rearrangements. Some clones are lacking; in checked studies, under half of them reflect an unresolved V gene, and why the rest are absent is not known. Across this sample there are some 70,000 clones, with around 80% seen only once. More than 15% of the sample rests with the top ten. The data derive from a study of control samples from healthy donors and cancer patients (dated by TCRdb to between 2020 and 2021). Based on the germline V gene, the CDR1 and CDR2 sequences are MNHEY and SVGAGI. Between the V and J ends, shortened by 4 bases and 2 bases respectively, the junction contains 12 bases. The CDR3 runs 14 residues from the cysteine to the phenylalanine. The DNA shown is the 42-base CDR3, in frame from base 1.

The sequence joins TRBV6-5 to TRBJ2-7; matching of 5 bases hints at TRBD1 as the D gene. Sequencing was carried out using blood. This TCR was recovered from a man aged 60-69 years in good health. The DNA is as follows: TGTGCCAGCAGTTCAAAGACAGCTACCTACGAGCAGTACTTC. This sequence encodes CASSSKTATYEQYF.